This passage covers 5 T cell receptor beta chains from one sample sequenced in a study of cytomegalovirus exposure and HLA in healthy donors (dated by TCRdb to 2016 to 2017). The library was generated by the immunoSEQ multiplex PCR assay. The multiplex PCR relied on a mix of 60 forward primers for TCR Vbeta segments and 13 reverse primers for TCR Jbeta segments. TCRdb carries this immuneACCESS record with in-frame sequences only. Its versions omit some clonotypes, under half of them owing to an unresolved V gene in the studies checked, with the rest unexplained. Present in this sample are under 300,000 clones, approximately 80% of which were seen just once. Approximately 8.4% of the sample belongs to the ten largest clones. The source material was PBMCs. The source is a woman aged 55-70 years in good health and CMV-seropositive.

This clone appeared a single time. This chain links TRBV10-1 with TRBJ1-1, with a weak D call TRBD1 (5 bases). Germline V gives CDR1 WNHNN, CDR2 SYGVQD (reference sequence). This CDR3 is 15 amino acids long. With 11 bases removed from V and 1 base from J, the gap between germline ends came to 20 bases. The CDR3 bases are TGCGCCTTGAAAACCGGGACTTCCAAGAACACTGAAGCTTTCTTT. It translates to CALKTGTSKNTEAFF.

Regarding this clone: No DNA is shown, since the ends of the CDR3 on it are uncertain; the CDR3 is the one TCRdb lists. The chain employs TRBV27 and TRBJ2-5; the table's TRBD1 call for D was not verified on the DNA. The CDR3 is 15 residues long, counting both termini. Germline V gene sequence: CDR1 MNHEY, CDR2 SMNVEV (reference sequence). CDR3 region: CASSFGQFFGETQYF.

The chain has TRBV5-1 and TRBJ2-7; 7 bases line up with TRBD1. The CDR3 has 14 amino acids. V trimming: 4 bases; J trimming: 0 bases; junction bases outside the gene matches: 4. Germline V gene sequence: CDR1 SGHRS, CDR2 YFSETQ. The CDR3 sequence: CASSPGQSSYEQYF. DNA for the CDR3: TGCGCCAGCAGCCCGGGACAGAGCTCCTACGAGCAGTACTTC.

The chain uses TRBV5-1 and TRBJ1-3; D uncertain. The CDR3 sequence is 15 residues long. Trimming left V 0 bases short and J 0 bases short, with 7 bases between. Germline-derived CDR1 and CDR2 are SGHRS and YFSETQ. CDR3 sequence reads: CASSLEAYSGNTIYF. CDR3 DNA: TGCGCCAGCAGCTTGGAAGCATACTCTGGAAACACCATATATTTT.

This clone was observed once. The CDR3 region has the DNA TGTGCCACCAGCAGAGGGTCTCGGACAGGCGTAAAGACCCAGTACTTC. Its translation: CATSRGSRTGVKTQYF. The rearrangement joins TRBV15 to TRBJ2-5; 7 nucleotides line up with TRBD1. V was clipped by 1 base and J by 6 bases; unmatched bases: 11. Germline V gene sequence: CDR1 LNHNV, CDR2 YYDKDF (reference sequence). This CDR3 comprises 16 residues.